Reported below is one T cell receptor beta chain. This specimen belongs to a study of blood T cell repertoires in COVID-19. Overall study context: Acute and convalescent COVID-19 samples came from the United States, Italy and Spain. Sample material is recorded as cDNA or gDNA derived from T cells, B-cell-depleted T cells, or PBMCs.

J gave up 8 bases and V 5 bases, and 3 bases lay outside the gene matches. Germline CDR1 reads SEHNR; CDR2 reads FQNEAQ (reference sequence). This CDR3 contains 12 residues. Original analysis: The assay estimated nucleated cells by amplifying reference gene primers. The protocol was immunoSEQ multiplex PCR, while the TCRdb copy is restricted to in-frame clones and leaves out a portion. V and J calls and clone size are as listed in that table; D and trimming were resolved from the DNA. The profile covers approximately 63,000 clones, with roughly nine tenths appearing a single time and 5.1% taken by the ten largest.

This sequence was found in an older man in a cohort sampled during active COVID-19. Sequencing used peripheral blood. The chain couples TRBV7-9 to TRBJ1-2; 9 bases line up with TRBD1. The CDR3 sequence: CASSTQGAGYTF. For the CDR3, the DNA is TGTGCCAGCAGCACACAGGGGGCGGGCTACACCTTC.